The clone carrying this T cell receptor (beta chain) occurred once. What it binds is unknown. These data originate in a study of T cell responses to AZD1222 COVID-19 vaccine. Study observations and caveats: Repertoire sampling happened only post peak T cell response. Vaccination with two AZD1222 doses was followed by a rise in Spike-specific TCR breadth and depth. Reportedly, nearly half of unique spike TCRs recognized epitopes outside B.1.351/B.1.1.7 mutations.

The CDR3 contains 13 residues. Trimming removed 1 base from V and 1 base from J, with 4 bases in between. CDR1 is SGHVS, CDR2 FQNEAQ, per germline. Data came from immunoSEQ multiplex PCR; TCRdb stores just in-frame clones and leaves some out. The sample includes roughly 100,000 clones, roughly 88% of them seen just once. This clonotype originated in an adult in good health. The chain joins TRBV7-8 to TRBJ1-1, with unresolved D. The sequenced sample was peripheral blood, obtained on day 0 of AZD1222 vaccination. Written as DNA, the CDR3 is TGTGCCAGCAGCTTAGGGTCGAACACTGAAGCTTTCTTT. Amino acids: CASSLGSNTEAFF.